This TCR beta chain was recovered during a study of T cells after yellow fever vaccination. The CDR3 has 15 residues. With 5 bases removed from V and 5 bases from J, the gap between germline ends came to 18 bases. Germline assignment: CDR1 LGHDT and CDR2 YNNKEL (reference sequence). In regard to this clonotype: Its antigen is not identified.

TCRdb reprocessed the 5' RACE reads via MiXCR and lists one record per CDR3 protein. This sample has under 200,000 distinct CDR3 sequences, with less than 9% found just once. Study outcomes and limitations: Within FACS-sorted repertoires, abundant clonotypes contaminating from the bulk population could be present. Though weaker, the secondary response peaked faster, on day 5 versus 15.

The receptor's source is a man between 18 and 29 years old who received the YFV17D yellow fever vaccine. The chain links TRBV3-1 to TRBJ1-1; possible D gene TRBD1, 5 bases. The sample in question was CD4+ T cells sorted from PBMCs, obtained about 5 days after the first yellow fever vaccination. In nucleotides, the CDR3 is TGTGCCAGCAGCTCTGACCTGTGGGGCGGAACTGAAGCTTTCTTT. Translated: CASSSDLWGGTEAFF.